Listed below are T cell receptor beta chains from one sample, sequenced in a study of TIL therapy for anti-PD-1-resistant metastatic lung cancer. Assay used: immunoSEQ multiplex PCR; TCRdb lists only in-frame clones, some missing. The table records 50,000 to 70,000 clones, approximately 80% of them present only once. This specimen consisted of blood, obtained at baseline. The source of these receptors is a person aged 25 to 85 with non-small cell lung cancer. CDR3s include the opening cysteine and the closing phenylalanine or tryptophan. Fields, in order: D gene, V gene, J gene, clone size, CDR3 DNA, CDR3 protein. A D gene is named only where the DNA matches it firmly. Where a row states a size, it is once, few, many or the class of an expanded clone; other rows omit it.

D gene: TRBD2
V gene: TRBV27
J gene: TRBJ2-7
clone size: NA
CDR3 DNA: TGTGCCAGCAGTTTTGGCGGGAGCTCCTACGAGCAGTACTTC
CDR3 protein: CASSFGGSSYEQYF

D gene: NA
V gene: TRBV5-1
J gene: TRBJ2-7
clone size: NA
CDR3 DNA: TGCGCCAGCAGCTTGGTAGTGCAGCCCTACGAGCAGTACTTC
CDR3 protein: CASSLVVQPYEQYF

D gene: NA
V gene: TRBV15
J gene: TRBJ2-2
clone size: NA
CDR3 DNA: TGTGCCACCAGCAGGACCCCACGGCCCCCCGGGGAGCTGTTTTTT
CDR3 protein: CATSRTPRPPGELFF

D gene: NA
V gene: TRBV6-5
J gene: TRBJ2-7
clone size: NA
CDR3 DNA: TGTGCCAGCAGTTACTCGGGCGGCTCCTACGAGCAGTACTTC
CDR3 protein: CASSYSGGSYEQYF

D gene: TRBD2
V gene: TRBV7-9
J gene: TRBJ2-7
clone size: few
CDR3 DNA: TGTGCCAGCAGCTTAGGGGGGACTAGCGGGAGCGCCTCCTACGAGCAGTACTTC
CDR3 protein: CASSLGGTSGSASYEQYF

D gene: NA
V gene: TRBV2
J gene: TRBJ1-4
clone size: once
CDR3 DNA: TGTGCCAGCGCGATTATTAATAATGAAAAACTGTTTTTT
CDR3 protein: CASAIINNEKLFF

D gene: NA
V gene: TRBV11-1
J gene: TRBJ1-3
clone size: NA
CDR3 DNA: TGTGCCAGCAGCCGCTATACTACGAGCTCTGGAAACACCATATATTTT
CDR3 protein: CASSRYTTSSGNTIYF

D gene: TRBD1
V gene: TRBV27
J gene: TRBJ1-1
clone size: NA
CDR3 DNA: TGTGCCAGCACTCCCGGGACAGGGAGGTCGAACACTGAAGCTTTCTTT
CDR3 protein: CASTPGTGRSNTEAFF

D gene: NA
V gene: TRBV3-1/TRBV3-2
J gene: TRBJ1-4
clone size: NA
CDR3 DNA: TGTGCCAGCAGCCAGGGTCAGACCCTCGCCTGGTCGAAACTGTTTTTT
CDR3 protein: CASSQGQTLAWSKLFF

D gene: TRBD1
V gene: TRBV7-2
J gene: TRBJ1-3
clone size: NA
CDR3 DNA: TGTGCCAGCAGCTCACGACAGGGGGCTGGAAACACCATATATTTT
CDR3 protein: CASSSRQGAGNTIYF

D gene: NA
V gene: TRBV30
J gene: TRBJ2-2
clone size: NA
CDR3 DNA: TGTGCCTGGAATCTCCAGGGGACGGGAGTCACCGGGGAGCTGTTTTTT
CDR3 protein: CAWNLQGTGVTGELFF

D gene: NA
V gene: TRBV5-5
J gene: TRBJ1-2
clone size: NA
CDR3 DNA: TGTGCCAGCAGCTTGGTAGTCCCTAACTATGGCTACACCTTC
CDR3 protein: CASSLVVPNYGYTF